Listed below are T cell receptor beta chains from one sample, sequenced in a study of OX40 agonist ivuxolimab in advanced cancers. TCRdb keeps only in-frame clones here, not all; method: immunoSEQ multiplex PCR. The repertoire consists of some 48,000 clones, with approximately 78% occurring once and the leading ten covering 7.3%. This specimen was CD4+ or CD8+ T cells sorted from blood, taken in a trial of the OX40 agonist ivuxolimab. Receptors originate from an adult with an advanced solid tumor such as melanoma, head and neck, liver or kidney cancer. Each CDR3 is given with its conserved first and last residue. A D gene is named only where the DNA matches it firmly. For some rows the clone size is stated as once, few or many, or as a class when expanded; others skip it.

TRBJ2-7 NA TRBV4-2 NA TGTGCCAGCAGCGGGGTAGTGGATCCTCCTTACGAGCAGTACTTC CASSGVVDPPYEQYF
TRBJ2-1 TRBD2 TRBV7-8 NA TGTGCCAGCAGCCGAGGGGGAGCGGGGGATGAGCAGTTCTTC CASSRGGAGDEQFF
TRBJ2-1 NA TRBV18 NA TGTGCCAGCTCACCACCGAACGACCCCAATGAGCAGTTCTTC CASSPPNDPNEQFF
TRBJ1-3 NA TRBV6-6 NA TGTGCCAGCAGTCCCACCGGGGGAAACACCATATATTTT CASSPTGGNTIYF
TRBJ2-7 NA TRBV29-1 once TGCAGCGTTGAAAGCAGGGACACCCTTCCCTACGAGCAGTACTTC CSVESRDTLPYEQYF
TRBJ2-1 NA TRBV27 NA TGTGCCAGCGGGCAGACTAGATTCAATGAGCAGTTCTTC CASGQTRFNEQFF
TRBJ2-1 NA TRBV7-2 NA TGTGCCAGCAGACCAGGACTCGGACGTAGTGAATCGCAGTTCTTC CASRPGLGRSESQFF
TRBJ1-2 NA TRBV11-2 few TGTGCCAGCAGCACAAATTCGAGAGGCTACACCTTC CASSTNSRGYTF
TRBJ2-1 TRBD2 TRBV7-2 NA TGTGCCAGCAGCTTAAGGGCTAGCGGGGGCGATGAGCAGTTCTTC CASSLRASGGDEQFF
TRBJ2-1 NA TRBV7-7 NA TGTGCCAGCAGCCCGTGGGGGGGCCGAAACAATGAGCAGTTCTTC CASSPWGGRNNEQFF
TRBJ2-1 TRBD2 TRBV4-1 NA TGCGCCAGCAGCCAAGATTCGGAGCGGGGGGACTCCTACAATGAGCAGTTCTTC CASSQDSERGDSYNEQFF
TRBJ1-2 NA TRBV5-4 NA TGTGCCAGCAGCTTGGACAGGCTCGGCTATGGCTACACCTTC CASSLDRLGYGYTF
TRBJ2-3 NA TRBV10-1 NA TGCGCCAGCAGTGAAGGAGGTACGCAGTATTTT CASSEGGTQYF
TRBJ1-4 TRBD1 TRBV6-6 once TGTGCCAGCGCCTCAGGGGGACTAACTAATGAAAAACTGTTTTTT CASASGGLTNEKLFF